A selection of T cell receptor beta chains follows, all from one sample in a study of blood T cell repertoires in COVID-19. Assay: immunoSEQ multiplex PCR; the TCRdb copy retains only in-frame clones and omits some. Seen here are around 190,000 clones, more than 70% observed once, and the top ten hold around 1.7%. The specimen sequenced was peripheral blood. The receptors here all came from a man aged 18-30 years with active or convalescent COVID-19. CDR3s include the opening cysteine and the closing phenylalanine or tryptophan. Fields, in order: D gene, clone size, J gene, V gene, CDR3 DNA, CDR3 protein. A D gene is named only where the DNA matches it firmly. Expanded clones get a size class; other rows say once, few or many, or leave the size out.

.	.	TRBJ1-4	TRBV7-9	TGTGCCAGCAGTTCCTTAGCATCATCGCCCACTGCAACTAATGAAAAACTGTTTTTT	CASSSLASSPTATNEKLFF
.	.	TRBJ1-1	TRBV19	TGTGCCAGTAGTTTTTTGACAGGTCTCGTAACGGACACTGAAGCTTTCTTT	CASSFLTGLVTDTEAFF
.	.	TRBJ2-7	TRBV18	TGTGCCAGCTCACCCCGACCGCTAGCTAGTACCGAGCAGTACTTC	CASSPRPLASTEQYF
TRBD2	.	TRBJ2-5	TRBV4-1	TGCGCCAGCAGCCGCGGACTAGCGGGAGAGGCAGAGACCCAGTACTTC	CASSRGLAGEAETQYF
.	.	TRBJ1-1	TRBV29-1	TGCAGCGTTGAAAAGGGGCGGGACAACACTGAAGCTTTCTTT	CSVEKGRDNTEAFF
.	.	TRBJ1-3	TRBV30	TGTGCCTGGAGTGGGAGCTCTGGAAACACCATATATTTT	CAWSGSSGNTIYF
TRBD1	.	TRBJ1-1	TRBV5-1	TGCGCCAGCAGCTGGGGGACAGGAGGGACTGAAGCTTTCTTT	CASSWGTGGTEAFF
TRBD2	.	TRBJ2-3	TRBV15	TGTGCCACCAGCAGACTAGCGGGGCGCACAGATACGCAGTATTTT	CATSRLAGRTDTQYF
.	.	TRBJ1-3	TRBV29-1	TGCAGCGTCTATCTCCCTGGAAACACCATATATTTT	CSVYLPGNTIYF
TRBD2	once	TRBJ2-5	TRBV7-9	TGTGCCAGCAGCTTAGTCCGACTAGCGGGAGTACCGGGGGAAGAGACCCAGTACTTC	CASSLVRLAGVPGEETQYF
.	.	TRBJ2-6	TRBV6-5	TGTGCCAGCAGTCAAACAACCTCTGGGGCCAACGTCCTGACTTTC	CASSQTTSGANVLTF
TRBD1	.	TRBJ1-4	TRBV18	TGTGCCAGCTCGGAGGACAGGGGGCACTTTGAAAAACTGTTTTTT	CASSEDRGHFEKLFF
TRBD2	.	TRBJ2-7	TRBV4-3	TGCGCCAGCAGCCATGGGACTAGCGGGTACGAGCAGTACTTC	CASSHGTSGYEQYF
.	few	TRBJ2-3	TRBV3-1/TRBV3-2	TGTGCCAGCAGCCAATGGCGGGGGCCGGGAGATACGCAGTATTTT	CASSQWRGPGDTQYF
TRBD2	.	TRBJ2-4	TRBV29-1	TGCAGCGTTGAAGTCGGCCCAGCGGGAAATCTCCTAGCCAAAAACATTCAGTACTTC	CSVEVGPAGNLLAKNIQYF